This entry lists 25 T cell receptor beta chains sequenced from one sample in a study of T-cell reconstitution after alpha-beta-depleted transplantation in children. Unique molecular identifiers tagged the TCRbeta library. A single record per CDR3 protein comes from TCRdb applying MiXCR to the PCR reads. The sample includes roughly 150,000 distinct CDR3 sequences, roughly 10% of them seen just once. The sequencing used PBMCs, collected before TCRalphabeta/CD19-depleted stem cell transplant. The receptors come from a boy aged 2 to 10 with acute myeloid leukemia, due to receive a stem cell transplant.

In this sample, this clonotype turned up many times. The chain joins TRBV28 to TRBJ1-2; D unclear. V was clipped by 6 bases and J by 2 bases, with 7 bases between them. This CDR3 region has 12 residues. Looked up from germline, CDR1 is MDHEN and CDR2 is SYDVKM. The CDR3 DNA follows: TGTGCCAGCAGCTCAATAAACTATGGCTACACCTTC. This codes for CASSSINYGYTF.

A note on this clonotype: A much larger clone sits a single nucleotide away, making a read error possible. The J gene is TRBJ2-1, the V gene TRBV10-3, with TRBD1 identical over 10 bases. Germline CDR1 ENHRY, CDR2 SYGVKD. The CDR3 length is 15 residues. Germline trimming cut 8 bases from V and 5 bases from J; bases unmatched to any gene: 9. Here the CDR3 reads CAICQGTGANNEQFF. The CDR3 DNA sequence: TGTGCCATCTGTCAGGGGACAGGGGCTAACAATGAGCAGTTCTTC.

In its sample, this clonotype was seen many times. The V gene is TRBV20-1, the J gene TRBJ2-1; 9 bases align to TRBD1. V was pared by 5 bases and J by 3 bases, with 8 bases of the junction left unmatched. CDR3 length: 15 amino acids. Germline lookup yields CDR1 DFQATT and CDR2 SNEGSKA (reference sequence). In DNA form, the CDR3 reads TGCAGTGCTCGCCAGGACAGGGGCCTCTACAATGAGCAGTTCTTC. It yields the protein CSARQDRGLYNEQFF.

This chain links TRBV12-3 or TRBV12-4 with TRBJ1-5; TRBD1 is a possible D gene (6 bases). The CDR3 sequence is 14 residues long. Trimming left V 5 bases short and J 2 bases short, with 10 bases between. CDR3 nucleotides: TGTGCCAGCAGTGCCAGGGGAGGCAATCAGCCCCAGCATTTT. Protein product: CASSARGGNQPQHF.

A few counts support this clonotype. The J gene is TRBJ2-7, the V gene TRBV10-3; 8 nucleotides line up with TRBD2. Germline V gene lookup returns CDR1 ENHRY and CDR2 SYGVKD. The CDR3 sequence is 15 residues long. The V segment lost 2 bases and the J segment 5 bases; nucleotides outside the gene matches: 8. The CDR3 nucleotides read TGTGCCATCAGTGAGGAAGGGACTAGAGACAACGAGCAGTACTTC. It translates to CAISEEGTRDNEQYF.

This clonotype appeared many times. The chain recombines TRBV5-1 with TRBJ1-2; no reliable D call. The CDR3 totals 14 residues. The germline V gene encodes CDR1 SGHRS and CDR2 YFSETQ. V was clipped by 4 bases and J by 4 bases, with 14 bases between them. The CDR3 region is CASSLDERPYGYTF. The DNA of the CDR3 is TGCGCCAGCAGCCTAGACGAGAGACCCTATGGCTACACCTTC.

This clonotype was counted many times. The chain uses TRBV12-3 or TRBV12-4 and TRBJ2-1; D is undetermined. This CDR3 has 13 residues. Between the trimmed V and J ends, which lost 3 bases and 7 bases, there was a span of 10 bases. DNA for the CDR3: TGTGCCAGCAGTTTCCTGGGATGGAATGAGCAGTTCTTC. It specifies CASSFLGWNEQFF.

This clonotype was found many times. The V call is TRBV7-2, the J call TRBJ2-2; D might be TRBD2 (6 bases). Germline CDR1 reads SGHTA; CDR2 reads FQGNSA. This CDR3 has 15 amino acids. The V end lost 5 bases, the J end lost 7 bases, and 17 bases lay between the germline ends. This CDR3 reads CASSQSSGLVGELFF. The CDR3 coding sequence is TGTGCCAGCAGCCAATCTTCGGGACTTGTCGGGGAGCTGTTTTTT.

This clonotype was detected many times. The CDR3 is CSAPREVDYRIEQYF. CDR3 nucleotides: TGCAGTGCTCCCCGAGAGGTTGACTATCGGATCGAGCAGTACTTC. This chain connects TRBV20-1 to TRBJ2-7, with D possibly matching TRBD2 (5 bases). Deletions cut 5 bases from V and 6 bases from J, with 23 bases between. CDR3 length: 15 amino acids. CDR1 and CDR2 from the germline V gene are DFQATT and SNEGSKA (reference sequence).

This clonotype occurred many times. The rearrangement joins TRBV5-1 to TRBJ2-2; D not resolved. Germline V gene lookup returns CDR1 SGHRS and CDR2 YFSETQ. Deletions cut 6 bases from V and 7 bases from J, with 10 bases between. The CDR3 is made up of 12 amino acids. DNA for the CDR3: TGCGCCAGCACCGCACCCCGCGGGGAGCTGTTTTTT. As protein: CASTAPRGELFF.

As regards this clonotype: A much more abundant neighbour one base away suggests this may be a read error. The chain employs TRBV12-3 or TRBV12-4 and TRBJ1-2; D is uncertain. The CDR3 runs to 11 residues. CDR3 protein: CASSYSYGYPF. CDR3 sequence (DNA): TGTGCCAGCAGTTATAGCTATGGCTACCCCTTC.

Many counts were recorded for this clonotype. The chain couples TRBV5-1 to TRBJ2-3; D is undetermined. Germline V gene data show CDR1 as SGHRS and CDR2 as YFSETQ. Trimming left V 7 bases short and J 0 bases short, with 6 bases between. The CDR3 runs to 12 residues. The CDR3 reads CASGSSTDTQYF. In nucleotides, the CDR3 is TGCGCCAGCGGGTCTAGCACAGATACGCAGTATTTT.

This clonotype was seen at least ten times. The chain joins TRBV19 to TRBJ2-5; tentative D call: TRBD1 (5 bases). V lost 6 bases and J lost 1, with 12 bases in between. From germline, CDR1 is LNHDA and CDR2 SQIVND (reference sequence). The CDR3 runs 14 residues. CDR3 DNA sequence: TGTGCCAGTAGCAAGACAGACCTCCAAGAGACCCAGTACTTC. Residues: CASSKTDLQETQYF.

The table lists this clonotype with many counts. The gene calls are TRBV5-4 and TRBJ2-4, with 7 bases aligning to TRBD1. CDR1 and CDR2 from the germline V gene are SGHNT and YYREEE (reference sequence). There are 15 residues in the CDR3. J was trimmed by 0 bases and V by 4 bases; bases with no gene match: 4. The CDR3 DNA follows: TGTGCCAGCAGCGACGGGACAGTAGCCAAAAACATTCAGTACTTC. Translating it yields CASSDGTVAKNIQYF.

This clonotype has at least ten counts. The CDR3 DNA is TGTGCCAGCAGCCGAGGGAGGGGGGATTACTACGAGCAGTACTTC. Encoded protein: CASSRGRGDYYEQYF. This chain joins TRBV9 and TRBJ2-7; D might be TRBD2 (7 bases). Trimming cost V 4 bases and J 3 bases, with 17 bases left between them. Per germline, CDR1 SGDLS and CDR2 YYNGEE. CDR3 size: 15 residues.

The chain recombines TRBV20-1 with TRBJ2-1, with D unresolved. V was cut by 3 bases and J by 0 bases, with 9 bases left in between. Germline V gene data show CDR1 as DFQATT and CDR2 as SNEGSKA (reference sequence). The CDR3 extends over 14 amino acids. The CDR3 loop is CSASSVGSYNEQFF. The CDR3 nucleotides read TGCAGTGCTAGTTCCGTAGGCTCCTACAATGAGCAGTTCTTC.

In this sample, this clonotype turned up many times. This chain links TRBV7-8 with TRBJ2-5; D assignment may be TRBD1 or TRBD2 (5 bases each). The CDR3 contains 13 residues. From germline, CDR1 is SGHVS and CDR2 FQNEAQ. Deletions cut 5 bases from V and 3 bases from J, with 10 bases between. The CDR3 region has the DNA TGTGCCAGCAGCCAAGGGACCGAAGAGACCCAGTACTTC. Encoded protein: CASSQGTEETQYF.

This clonotype showed up many times. This rearrangement joins TRBV20-1 to TRBJ1-1; possibly TRBD1 for D (5 bases). Deletions cut 0 bases from V and 8 bases from J, with 13 bases between. The germline V gene has CDR1 DFQATT and CDR2 SNEGSKA (reference sequence). The CDR3 loop spans 13 amino acids. The CDR3 region has the DNA TGCAGTGCTAGAGATTTCGTAAGGACAGAAGCTTTCTTT. Its translation: CSARDFVRTEAFF.

This clonotype was detected ten times or more. The chain carries TRBV27 and TRBJ2-2; 10 bases map to TRBD1. J was trimmed by 3 bases and V by 9 bases; bases with no gene match: 10. The CDR3 sequence is 16 residues long. Germline values: CDR1 MNHEY, CDR2 SMNVEV (reference sequence). CDR3 loop: CARQPRGTGDTGELFF. In nucleotides, the CDR3 is TGTGCCAGACAACCCAGGGGGACAGGGGACACCGGGGAGCTGTTTTTT.

There are many counts of this clonotype. This sequence joins TRBV6-5 and TRBJ2-7, with D perhaps matching TRBD1 or TRBD2 (6 bases each). Trimming stripped 0 bases from V and 3 bases from J, with 12 bases between. The CDR3 contains 15 residues. Germline values: CDR1 MNHEY, CDR2 SVGAGI. CDR3 loop: CASSYSSEGGYEQYV. The CDR3 DNA follows: TGTGCCAGCAGTTACTCCTCGGAGGGGGGCTACGAGCAGTACGTC.

This clonotype was seen repeatedly, ten times or more. The gene calls are TRBV20-1 and TRBJ2-7; 9 nucleotides line up with TRBD2. CDR3 size: 14 residues. Germline-derived CDR1 and CDR2 are DFQATT and SNEGSKA (reference sequence). V shed 3 bases and J 2 bases; nucleotides not matched to a gene: 5. CDR3 DNA sequence: TGCAGTGCTAGTGGGCGGGAGGGCCCCTACGAGCAGTACTTC. It specifies CSASGREGPYEQYF.

This clonotype has ten or more counts. J is TRBJ2-3 and V is TRBV6-2 or TRBV6-3; maybe TRBD2 (7 bases). Trimming left V 7 bases short and J 0 bases short, with 20 bases between. The CDR3 loop spans 17 amino acids. Germline loops: CDR1 MNHEY, CDR2 SVGEGT. The CDR3 nucleotides are TGTGCCAGCACCCCAAGAGGGGGAGGGCCTAGCACAGATACGCAGTATTTT. Translating it yields CASTPRGGGPSTDTQYF.

This clonotype has ten or more counts. The chain carries TRBV27 and TRBJ2-1; D possibly uses TRBD1 or TRBD2 (5 bases each). Germline CDR1 and CDR2: MNHEY and SMNVEV (reference sequence). V lost 7 bases and J 0 bases, leaving 16 bases between the germline ends. There are 16 residues in the CDR3. For the CDR3, the DNA is TGTGCCAGCACTCCAGGGACGTCAGGCTCCTACAATGAGCAGTTCTTC. Its translation: CASTPGTSGSYNEQFF.

This clonotype has ten or more counts. This chain joins TRBV5-1 and TRBJ2-3, with 8 bases lining up with TRBD1. Germline loops: CDR1 SGHRS, CDR2 YFSETQ. The CDR3 spans 12 residues. The ends lost 4 bases at V and 9 bases at J; junction bases unmatched: 4. For the CDR3, the DNA is TGCGCCAGCAGCGAAGGACAGGGCACGCAGTATTTT. Protein sequence: CASSEGQGTQYF.

This clonotype was recorded at least ten times. This sequence joins TRBV6-2 or TRBV6-3 and TRBJ1-1; D unresolved. The CDR3 has 15 residues. The V end lost 2 bases, the J end lost 1 base, and 11 bases lay between the germline ends. CDR1 is MNHEY and CDR2 is SVGEGT in the germline V gene. The chain's CDR3 is CASSYRAPSNTEAFF. CDR3 DNA: TGTGCCAGCAGTTACCGGGCGCCATCGAACACTGAAGCTTTCTTT.